What follows are 23 T cell receptor beta chains derived from one specimen sequenced in a study of cytomegalovirus exposure and HLA in healthy donors. PCR employed 60 Vbeta and 13 Jbeta primers. Sequencing used immunoSEQ multiplex PCR; TCRdb keeps in-frame clones, though not all of them. The sample records around 99,000 clones, 55% to 85% being singletons. Sequences were obtained from PBMCs. Every receptor here comes from a man aged 30 to 39 in good health and CMV-seronegative.

The rearrangement joins TRBV6-1 to TRBJ2-7, with D possibly being TRBD2 (5 bases). Germline assignment: CDR1 MNHNS and CDR2 SASEGT. The length of the CDR3 is 14 residues. Trimming shortened V by 4 bases and J by 2 bases, and 12 bases separated the two germline ends. The DNA of the CDR3 is TGTGCCAGCAGTGCAACTAGGAGCGCCTACGAGCAGTACTTC. It yields the protein CASSATRSAYEQYF.

V and J are TRBV14 and TRBJ1-4; D gene uncertain. The CDR3 runs 16 residues. V was trimmed by 2 bases and J by 4 bases, leaving 14 bases between them. Germline V gene lookup returns CDR1 SGHDN and CDR2 FVKESK. CDR3 in DNA: TGTGCCAGCAGCCAATCCAGGAGGGAGCATAATGAAAAACTGTTTTTT. Translating gives CASSQSRREHNEKLFF. Full variable domain (rest looked up from reference TRBV14 and TRBJ1-4): EAGVTQFPSHSVIEKGQTVTLRCDPISGHDNLYWYRRVMGKEIKFLLHFVKESKQDESGMPNNRFLAERTGGTYSTLKVQPAELEDSGVYFCASSQSRREHNEKLFFGSGTQLSVL.

This chain links TRBV7-8 with TRBJ2-5, with D possibly TRBD2 on 6 matching bases. V dropped 5 bases and J dropped 3 bases, with 13 bases sitting between them. The CDR3 extends over 14 amino acids. Germline assignment: CDR1 SGHVS and CDR2 FQNEAQ. Here the CDR3 reads CASSGRDSKETQYF. The CDR3 coding sequence is TGTGCCAGCAGCGGGCGGGACTCAAAAGAGACCCAGTACTTC.

Worth noting for this clone: Additional DNA sequences in this sample encode the identical CDR3. The genes are TRBV9 and TRBJ2-7, with a tentative D call TRBD2 (5 bases). Germline values: CDR1 SGDLS, CDR2 YYNGEE. The CDR3 is 15 residues long. V was shortened by 0 bases and J by 0 bases, with 10 bases between the two germline ends. CDR3 sequence reads: CASSVGPGSSYEQYF. The CDR3 region has the DNA TGTGCCAGCAGCGTAGGCCCGGGGAGCTCCTACGAGCAGTACTTC. The full variable domain, in which reference TRBV9 and TRBJ2-7 provide the parts outside the CDR3, is DSGVTQTPKHLITATGQRVTLRCSPRSGDLSVYWYQQSLDQGLQFLIQYYNGEERAKGNILERFSAQQFPDLHSELNLSSLELGDSALYFCASSVGPGSSYEQYFGPGTRLTVT.

The CDR3 loop reads CASSSNGQRNEKLFF. The CDR3 DNA sequence: TGTGCCAGCAGCTCAAACGGACAGAGAAATGAAAAACTGTTTTTT. This chain uses TRBV7-8 with TRBJ1-4, with TRBD1 as a possible D gene (6 bases). The germline gives CDR1 SGHVS, CDR2 FQNEAQ. V was shortened by 4 bases and J by 5 bases, with 14 bases between the two germline ends. This CDR3 comprises 15 residues. Variable domain in full (rest from reference TRBV7-8 and TRBJ1-4): GAGVSQSPRYKVAKRGQDVALRCDPISGHVSLFWYQQALGQGPEFLTYFQNEAQLDKSGLPSDRFFAERPEGSVSTLKIQRTQQEDSAVYLCASSSNGQRNEKLFFGSGTQLSVL.

The chain uses TRBV7-3 and TRBJ2-1; 13 nucleotides align to TRBD2. There are 15 residues in the CDR3. The germline V gene has CDR1 SGHTA and CDR2 FQGTGA. Trimming removed 2 bases from V and 7 bases from J; junction bases left unmatched: 2. CDR3 in DNA: TGTGCCAGCAGCTTAGGACTAGCGGGAGTTAATGAGCAGTTCTTC. Its translation: CASSLGLAGVNEQFF.

This chain joins TRBV5-1 and TRBJ2-7; 7 bases fit TRBD2. The V gene's germline CDR1 is SGHRS and CDR2 YFSETQ. The CDR3 consists of 15 residues. J was trimmed by 1 base and V by 5 bases; bases with no gene match: 9. The CDR3 loop reads CASSRRGGGSYEQYF. DNA of the CDR3: TGCGCCAGCAGTCGAAGGGGCGGGGGTTCCTACGAGCAGTACTTC. Supplemented by reference TRBV5-1 and TRBJ2-7, the full variable domain reads KAGVTQTPRYLIKTRGQQVTLSCSPISGHRSVSWYQQTPGQGLQFLFEYFSETQRNKGNFPGRFSGRQFSNSRSEMNVSTLELGDSALYLCASSRRGGGSYEQYFGPGTRLTVT.

The chain links TRBV27 to TRBJ1-4, with TRBD1 identical over 11 bases. Looked up from germline, CDR1 is MNHEY and CDR2 is SMNVEV (reference sequence). V shed 2 bases and J 0 bases; nucleotides not matched to a gene: 8. This CDR3 is built from 19 residues. The CDR3 protein is CASSLNGQGAQTTNEKLFF. In DNA form, the CDR3 reads TGTGCCAGCAGTTTAAACGGACAGGGGGCCCAAACAACTAATGAAAAACTGTTTTTT.

With respect to this clone: Additional DNA sequences in this sample encode the identical CDR3. J is TRBJ1-1 and V is TRBV11-2, with TRBD1 identical over 9 bases. CDR3 length: 14 amino acids. Losses at the gene ends were 6 bases for V and 4 bases for J; bases not matched to a gene: 6. CDR1 is SGHAT and CDR2 is FQNNGV in the germline V gene. The DNA for the CDR3 is TGTGCCAGCAGTTCACAGGGGGCTCGCACTGAAGCTTTCTTT. This encodes CASSSQGARTEAFF.

This clone was recorded many times. The rearrangement links TRBV6-4 to TRBJ2-2, with D tentatively TRBD2 (6 bases). This CDR3 spans 16 amino acids. Germline assignment: CDR1 MRHNA and CDR2 SNTAGT. V lost 5 bases to trimming and J lost 3 bases, with 16 bases between them. In DNA, the CDR3 is TGTGCCAGCAGTCTCACTCCTGCGGGGTACACCGGGGAGCTGTTTTTT. As protein: CASSLTPAGYTGELFF.

The CDR3 sequence is CASSGPGLNTEAFF. CDR3 nucleotide sequence: TGTGCCAGCTCAGGTCCAGGGCTGAACACTGAAGCTTTCTTT. The J gene is TRBJ1-1, the V gene TRBV18, with D possibly TRBD1 on 5 matching bases. This CDR3 is built from 14 residues. Looked up from germline, CDR1 is KGHSH and CDR2 is LQKENI. V gave up 5 bases and J gave up 0 bases, with 10 bases separating them.

This clone was found a few times. This rearrangement joins TRBV10-3 to TRBJ1-2; 7 bases are shared with TRBD1. V shed 7 bases, J shed 6 bases, and the junction held 8 bases outside the gene matches. CDR1 is ENHRY, CDR2 SYGVKD, per germline. The length of the CDR3 is 13 residues. The CDR3 coding sequence is TGTGCCATCACCGGAACAGGGGACGATGGCTACACCTTC. Translated, it gives CAITGTGDDGYTF.

The V gene is TRBV10-3, the J gene TRBJ2-7; D is ambiguous. Trimming cost V 10 bases and J 2 bases, with 15 bases left between them. CDR1 and CDR2 from the germline V gene are ENHRY and SYGVKD. The CDR3 extends over 13 amino acids. The CDR3 loop reads CATTTTEPYEQYF. Here the CDR3 DNA reads TGTGCCACTACCACGACGGAGCCCTACGAGCAGTACTTC.

The rearrangement links TRBV5-4 to TRBJ2-5; 7 nucleotides align to TRBD2. This CDR3 contains 16 residues. Trimming took 3 bases from V and 4 from J; bases not matched to a gene: 12. Looked up from germline, CDR1 is SGHNT and CDR2 is YYREEE (reference sequence). DNA of the CDR3: TGTGCCAGCAGCTCCCCACCGGGCGGGGGTGGAGAGACCCAGTACTTC. Its protein product is CASSSPPGGGGETQYF.

The chain uses TRBV7-9 and TRBJ2-3; TRBD2 matches at 8 bases. The germline CDR1 and CDR2 sequences are SEHNR and FQNEAQ (reference sequence). The CDR3 contains 15 residues. With 5 bases clipped from V and 1 base from J, the junction kept 5 bases outside the gene matches. The CDR3 here is CASSGSGGGTDTQYF. The DNA of the CDR3 is TGTGCCAGCAGCGGAAGCGGGGGAGGCACAGATACGCAGTATTTT.

The chain has TRBV28 and TRBJ1-2; D unresolved. The CDR3 sequence is 14 residues long. CDR1 is MDHEN, CDR2 SYDVKM, per germline. With 7 bases removed from V and 8 bases from J, the gap between germline ends came to 20 bases. The CDR3 spells CASILGGEAYGYTF. The CDR3, as DNA: TGTGCCAGCATCCTGGGTGGGGAGGCCTACGGCTACACCTTC.

The V gene is TRBV29-1, the J gene TRBJ1-1, with D possibly being TRBD1 (6 bases). The CDR3 has 14 amino acids. The V gene's germline CDR1 is SQVTM and CDR2 ANQGSEA. Trimming removed 1 base from V and 1 base from J, with 10 bases in between. The CDR3 reads CSVEGDTWNTEAFF. As DNA, the CDR3 is TGCAGCGTTGAAGGGGACACCTGGAACACTGAAGCTTTCTTT. The full variable domain, rest sourced from reference TRBV29-1 and TRBJ1-1, is SAVISQKPSRDICQRGTSLTIQCQVDSQVTMMFWYRQQPGQSLTLIATANQGSEATYESGFVIDKFPISRPNLTFSTLTVSNMSPEDSSIYLCSVEGDTWNTEAFFGQGTRLTVV.

The V gene is TRBV7-8, the J gene TRBJ1-2, with unresolved D. Trimming removed 0 bases at V and 0 bases at J, with 8 bases between. CDR1 is SGHVS, CDR2 FQNEAQ, per germline. This CDR3 region has 15 residues. The CDR3 loop is CASSLARGSNYGYTF. CDR3 in DNA: TGTGCCAGCAGCTTAGCGCGGGGTTCTAACTATGGCTACACCTTC. Drawing the rest from reference TRBV7-8 and TRBJ1-2, the complete variable domain is GAGVSQSPRYKVAKRGQDVALRCDPISGHVSLFWYQQALGQGPEFLTYFQNEAQLDKSGLPSDRFFAERPEGSVSTLKIQRTQQEDSAVYLCASSLARGSNYGYTFGSGTRLTVV.

This clone was found once. This chain links TRBV6-1 with TRBJ2-1; weak D call: TRBD1 (5 bases). V lost 2 bases to trimming and J lost 2 bases, with 13 bases between them. Germline CDR1 MNHNS, CDR2 SASEGT. The CDR3 is 16 residues long. CDR3 coding DNA: TGTGCCAGCAGTGAAATGTTAGGGGCGCCCTACAATGAGCAGTTCTTC. It codes for CASSEMLGAPYNEQFF.

This clone was counted only a few times. This chain uses TRBV5-1 with TRBJ2-3; maybe TRBD2 (5 bases). V dropped 4 bases and J dropped 7 bases, with 19 bases sitting between them. Germline CDR1 reads SGHRS; CDR2 reads YFSETQ. The CDR3 contains 15 residues. The CDR3 protein is CASSLTRTGPNTQYF. The CDR3 bases are TGCGCCAGCAGCCTCACCCGGACTGGCCCTAATACGCAGTATTTT.

The V gene is TRBV10-3, the J gene TRBJ2-7; 7 bases match TRBD1. The trim removed 6 bases at V and 2 bases at J, leaving 4 bases unmatched. Germline CDR1 and CDR2: ENHRY and SYGVKD. The CDR3 spans 13 residues. The CDR3 is CAISGDSTYEQYF. The CDR3 nucleotides are TGTGCCATCAGCGGGGACAGCACCTACGAGCAGTACTTC.

The V and J genes are TRBV29-1 and TRBJ1-1; TRBD1 agrees at 12 bases. The CDR3 consists of 16 residues. The V segment lost 2 bases and the J segment 4 bases; nucleotides outside the gene matches: 8. Per the germline V gene, CDR1 is SQVTM and CDR2 is ANQGSEA. The CDR3 sequence: CSVERTGTGGSTEAFF. CDR3 DNA sequence: TGCAGCGTTGAAAGAACCGGGACAGGGGGCAGCACTGAAGCTTTCTTT.

This clone turned up a few times. The chain carries TRBV6-1 and TRBJ2-3, with TRBD1 as a possible D gene (5 bases). The CDR3 contains 13 residues. Trimming shortened V by 5 bases and J by 7 bases, and 13 bases separated the two germline ends. Germline loops: CDR1 MNHNS, CDR2 SASEGT. For the CDR3, the DNA is TGTGCCAGCAGTAAATACCCAGGGAATACGCAGTATTTT. As protein: CASSKYPGNTQYF.